Given below is one T cell receptor (beta chain) in context. Its specificity is unknown. Data came from immunoSEQ multiplex PCR; TCRdb stores just in-frame clones and leaves some out. Found here are 25,000 to 30,000 clones, approximately 78% of them singletons; the top ten hold roughly 6.2%. The data are from a study of T cell responses to AZD1222 COVID-19 vaccine. As for the study in general: Pooling was applied to second doses at about 4 or about 12 weeks.

CDR3 length: 16 amino acids. Looked up from germline, CDR1 is LGHNA and CDR2 is YNFKEQ. The V gene lost 0 bases and the J gene lost 0 bases, with 8 bases spanning the gap. Regarding the study as a whole: Without day 14 samples, only post-peak T cell repertoires were studied.

The clonotype was recovered from an adult in good health. The sample was peripheral blood, taken on day 0 of AZD1222 vaccination. V and J are TRBV4-2 and TRBJ2-2; no reliable D call. CDR3 coding DNA: TGTGCCAGCAGCCAAGAGGGCACCTCGAACACCGGGGAGCTGTTTTTT. Translating gives CASSQEGTSNTGELFF.